This TCR beta chain was identified during a study of CD8 T cells in Susac syndrome. Trimming stripped 3 bases from V and 3 bases from J, with 15 bases between. The germline CDR1 and CDR2 sequences are SGHDT and YYEEEE. The CDR3 sequence is 15 residues long. Roughly 0.45 to 1 ug RNA was reverse transcribed with random hexamers. MiXCR, run by TCRdb on the immunoSEQ multiplex PCR reads, gives a single entry per CDR3 protein. Seen here are about 210,000 distinct CDR3 sequences, about 95% observed once, and the top ten hold 0.085% to 0.095%. The source is a human donor with multiple sclerosis. The sequencing sample was made of CD4+ T cells from PBMCs. The chain links TRBV5-6 to TRBJ2-5; D might be TRBD1 or TRBD2, each matching 5 bases. CDR3 in DNA: TGTGCCAGCAGCTCGGACTTTGGGGGTAAAGAGACCCAGTACTTC. Residues: CASSSDFGGKETQYF.